The 7 T cell receptor beta chains below all came from one sample that was sequenced in a study of control samples from healthy donors and cancer patients (dated by TCRdb to about 2020). Receptor libraries were prepared by the immunoSEQ multiplex PCR assay. This immuneACCESS table, as held by TCRdb, lists in-frame sequences with V and J called but not all clones. Of the missing ones, under half trace to an unresolved V gene in checked studies; the others have no known cause. This sample holds 65,000 to 80,000 clones; around 90% were observed only once. The ten largest clones add up to roughly a tenth of the sample. The source material was PBMCs. The receptors shown here come from a woman aged 45-65 years with colorectal cancer.

The chain uses TRBV7-2 and TRBJ2-5; D possibly uses TRBD1 or TRBD2 (5 bases each). CDR1 and CDR2 from the germline V gene are SGHTA and FQGNSA. V lost 6 bases and J lost 4, with 9 bases in between. The CDR3 is made up of 12 amino acids. The CDR3 here is CASRSGPETQYF. The CDR3 DNA is TGTGCCAGCAGGTCGGGGCCAGAGACCCAGTACTTC.

This chain connects TRBV28 to TRBJ1-2; D is unresolved. V was trimmed by 2 bases and J by 4 bases, leaving 5 bases between them. This CDR3 comprises 12 residues. Germline V gene sequence: CDR1 MDHEN, CDR2 SYDVKM. DNA of the CDR3: TGTGCCAGCAGTTTAGGTTTCTATGGCTACACCTTC. Amino acids: CASSLGFYGYTF.

V gene TRBV4-3 combines with J gene TRBJ2-3, with 9 bases matching TRBD2. With 0 bases clipped from V and 5 bases from J, the junction kept 9 bases outside the gene matches. This CDR3 region has 17 residues. Germline lookup yields CDR1 LGHNA and CDR2 YSLEER. The CDR3 DNA sequence: TGCGCCAGCAGCCAAGATTGGGATAGCGGGGGTGGAGATACGCAGTATTTT. Translating gives CASSQDWDSGGGDTQYF.

The V call is TRBV5-1, the J call TRBJ1-2; D not certain. Germline V CDR1 and CDR2: SGHRS, YFSETQ. V lost 8 bases to trimming and J lost 4 bases, with 18 bases between them. There are 14 residues in the CDR3. The CDR3 DNA is TGCGCCAGGGGCCCCGAGGAGCTTTCCTATGGCTACACCTTC. Translating it yields CARGPEELSYGYTF.

The chain carries TRBV7-2 and TRBJ1-1; weak D call: TRBD1 (5 bases). The length of the CDR3 is 13 residues. Germline CDR1 is SGHTA and CDR2 is FQGNSA. V shed 1 base and J shed 8 bases, with 11 bases lying between them. CDR3 in DNA: TGTGCCAGCAGCTTAGGGTGGGGGTACGAAGCTTTCTTT. Translated, it gives CASSLGWGYEAFF.

The chain is built from TRBV7-8 and TRBJ1-5; 10 positions match TRBD1. This CDR3 is built from 18 residues. Germline V gene data show CDR1 as SGHVS and CDR2 as FQNEAQ. J was trimmed by 4 bases and V by 5 bases; bases with no gene match: 14. The CDR3 reads CASSHLLRGQGTNQPQHF. Here the CDR3 DNA reads TGTGCCAGCAGCCATCTCTTACGGGGACAGGGGACAAATCAGCCCCAGCATTTT.

The chain links TRBV30 to TRBJ1-5; 7 bases match TRBD1. Per germline, CDR1 GTSNPN and CDR2 SVGIG (reference sequence). This CDR3 contains 13 residues. V shed 5 bases, J shed 7 bases, and the junction held 8 bases outside the gene matches. CDR3 sequence reads: CAWGRTGSQPQHF. The CDR3 nucleotides are TGTGCCTGGGGGAGGACAGGATCCCAGCCCCAGCATTTT.